The present entry profiles one TCR beta chain with its context. The sample holds many counts of this clonotype. This clone's antigen is unknown. Base-call qualities are not available, and no considerably larger clone is one nucleotide away. The sample originates from a study of regulatory T cells in long-lasting Graves disease (dated by TCRdb to about 2021). With regard to the full study: Patients with newly diagnosed Graves' disease had been on antithyroid drugs for under 3 months. Persistent Graves' disease patients were compared with newly diagnosed Graves' disease patients by peripheral blood TCR sequencing and RNA sequencing. The study was conducted in China and was registered as a clinical trial. A total of around 35 samples underwent TCR sequencing, from about 13 patients with persistent Graves' disease and approximately 20 patients with newly diagnosed Graves' disease.

The library was made by multiplex PCR. The sample was run on an Illumina HiSeq 4000. CDR3 regions were amplified by Arm-PCR with iRepertoire HTBI primers to construct TCR beta libraries. Before sequencing, the PCR products went through gel purification. On the study's bioinformatics: Gene usage analysis of CDR3 amino acid clonotypes relied on the 55 to 80 TRBV and around 14 TRBJ segments identified across samples. COPE and FqMerger were used to merge filtered high-quality paired reads into contigs. Contigs were aligned with BLAST to IMGT TRBV, TRBD and TRBJ reference genes, and CDR3 was defined per IMGT. Highly expanded clones were defined as clonotypes with a frequency above 0.1%. Repertoire diversity was measured by Shannon entropy, and V-J evenness by the Gini coefficient. Public clonotypes were defined as clonotypes shared by more than one individual. The public sequencing data were trimmed at Q25 with fastp and processed into clonotypes with MiXCR by TCRdb, which kept only in-frame beta chains. Each CDR3 protein appears once, grouped with its most common genes and DNA. TCRdb's processing, not the study's, gives the V and J calls here. For this sample the table gives 400,000 to 550,000 distinct CDR3 sequences, of which under 15% were detected only once. The ten largest make up approximately 16% of the sample.

CDR1 and CDR2, per the germline V gene (reference sequence), are SEHNR and FQNEAQ. The CDR3 goes from the cysteine to the phenylalanine over 14 residues. CDR3 DNA only is kept here, 42 bases in frame from base 1. V and J are truncated by 3 bases and 5 bases respectively, leaving an intervening sequence of 11 bases. The sample's time point label, in plain terms: newly diagnosed GD, antithyroid drugs for less than 3 months. For both TCR sequencing and RNA sequencing, RNA was extracted from PBMCs in TRIzol. Graves' disease was diagnosed according to American Thyroid Association guidelines. The patients came from an endocrinology department in Xi'an, China. Each patient gave about 8.1 milliliters of peripheral blood, collected in an EDTA anticoagulant tube. Ficoll Paque Plus density gradient separation was used to isolate PBMCs, and no further T cell sorting was performed. RNA quality was checked with an Agilent 2100 Bioanalyzer and agarose gel, and concentration with a NanoDrop 2000.

Study-wide conclusions, independent of this receptor: Sequencing and analysis were restricted to the TCR beta chain. A larger number of public clonotypes was shared among persistent patients (more than 2,500) than among newly diagnosed patients (roughly 970). Because the primary lesion, thyroid tissue, could not be accessed, the study looked at peripheral blood alone. The authors noted that the small sample size was a limitation that may lower accuracy. Lower TCR Shannon entropy and fewer highly expanded clones were observed in persistent Graves' disease patients than in newly diagnosed patients, which suggested clonal expansion. Preferential use of TRBV28, TRBJ1-2 and TRBJ2-5 was observed in persistent disease, whereas TRBV20-1 and TRBJ2-1 were favored in newly diagnosed disease.

These data were also filed under a second study, of T cells in Graves' hyperthyroidism and ophthalmopathy. Per that second paper: Graves' hyperthyroidism was defined as stable when no progression to ophthalmopathy occurred over 18 months of follow-up. Hyperthyroidism patients were newly diagnosed, with disease duration under 2 months, and aged 18 to 65 years. The study excluded patients with uncontrolled infections, other autoimmune diseases, pregnancy or lactation. Diagnoses were established on the basis of clinical symptoms, serum thyroxine and TRAb, thyroid ultrasound, and orbital computed tomography. The TCR CDR3 was subjected to a first round of RT-PCR using the HTBI primer set and the Qiagen OneStep RT-PCR kit. Most expanded thyroid clonotypes (frequency above 0.001) were also detected in blood, a finding suggesting that blood repertoires may reflect thyroid immune responses. In cross-validation, a model built on a 13 V-J signature told ophthalmopathy apart from stable hyperthyroidism with 87.88% sensitivity and about 81% specificity, and in testing the same model reached 80%/75%. In validation, the model predicted progression to ophthalmopathy a median of around 6.5 months before onset, with about 70% sensitivity and almost 75% specificity. TCR V-J signatures able to tell the groups apart were searched for in a discovery cohort of 95 to 100 patients, of whom around 42 had Graves' ophthalmopathy and more than 55 had stable Graves' hyperthyroidism. Prospective prediction of ophthalmopathy was tested in an independent validation cohort consisting of under 20 hyperthyroidism patients and more than 15 patients who later progressed to ophthalmopathy. The 90 or so discovery patients were randomly split 7:3 into training and test sets. The study also compared thyroid tissue and blood T-cell repertoires from more than 5 Graves' hyperthyroidism patients. Once sampling was done, hyperthyroidism patients were given methimazole at a starting dose of 30 mg daily, whereas ophthalmopathy patients were given high-dose intravenous methylprednisolone. A second multiplex PCR round built the libraries, followed by size selection and purification. Paired-end sequencing of the libraries was performed with 100 bp reads on an Illumina HiSeq2000. Raw data were processed with SOAPnuke, discarding reads with adapters, uncalled bases, mean Phred below 15, or no exact constant-primer or identifier match. COPE v1.2.5 was used to merge the high-quality paired reads, and each unique nucleotide sequence was defined as a clonotype. Clonotypes were aligned to IMGT TRBV, TRBD and TRBJ reference segments using MiTCR v1.1. Only V-J combinations with frequency above 0.0001, covering 99.2% of repertoires, were analysed. The TCS score was defined as the ratio of F50 (clonal expansion) to E x V (chaos), calculated using BLOSUM62-based TCRdist between CDR3 peptides within each V-J. Welch's t-statistics and random forest reduced roughly 530 V-J features to about 12, which were used in a naive Bayes classifier (R e1071). Sample size was not statistically predetermined, and blinding of investigators to group allocation was not performed. According to the paper, TCR Vbeta CDR3 sequencing was carried out on some 140 peripheral blood samples, which came from approximately 43 ophthalmopathy, around 74 hyperthyroidism and about 17 progressor patients.

The source was peripheral blood mononuclear cells (PBMCs), collected at new diagnosis, from a patient treated with antithyroid drugs. This receptor was identified in a woman aged 30 to 39 with Graves disease. Donor details come from another sample of the same person, matched by shared clones. This sequence uses TRBV7-9 and TRBJ1-5, with the D gene not clear enough to name. The DNA reads as follows: TGTGCCAGCAGCTTGGAGGGTTGGGATCAGCCCCAGCATTTT. This is translated as CASSLEGWDQPQHF.